Below are 7 T cell receptor beta chains sequenced from a single sample in a study of blood T cell repertoires in COVID-19. Generated by immunoSEQ multiplex PCR, the TCRdb table keeps only in-frame clones and is missing some. The table lists over 250,000 clones, 88% of them singletons. The material sequenced was PBMCs or T cells enriched from blood (not recorded which). Receptor source: a woman in her sixties or seventies in a cohort exposed to, infected with or recovered from COVID-19 (not recorded which).

The chain links TRBV6-6 to TRBJ1-5, with a tentative D call TRBD1 (5 bases). Deletions cut 2 bases from V and 3 bases from J, with 8 bases between. The CDR3 runs 14 residues. Germline V gene lookup returns CDR1 MNHNY and CDR2 SVGAGI (reference sequence). CDR3 sequence (DNA): TGTGCCAGCAGTTACGGGGCTCCCAATCAGCCCCAGCATTTT. Amino acid sequence: CASSYGAPNQPQHF.

The chain joins TRBV7-8 to TRBJ2-5; no reliable D call. Germline lookup yields CDR1 SGHVS and CDR2 FQNEAQ. The ends were cut back, 2 bases at V and 9 bases at J, with 13 bases in the middle. The CDR3 extends over 13 amino acids. CDR3 DNA sequence: TGTGCCAGCAGCTTAAGCCGATCAAGAGCCCAGTACTTC. It is translated as CASSLSRSRAQYF.

This chain connects TRBV24-1 to TRBJ1-5; D is possibly TRBD1 (6 bases). Trimming pared 5 bases from V and 3 bases from J, leaving 13 bases between. The CDR3 contains 15 residues. Germline-derived CDR1 and CDR2 are KGHDR and SFDVKD. Written as DNA, the CDR3 is TGTGCCACCAGTGCCTCAGGGGATTCCAATCAGCCCCAGCATTTT. It encodes CATSASGDSNQPQHF.

The chain recombines TRBV5-4 with TRBJ2-7, with TRBD2 matching over 10 bases. With V trimmed by 4 bases and J by 2 bases, 6 bases remained unmatched. The CDR3 sequence is 15 residues long. The germline CDR1 and CDR2 sequences are SGHNT and YYREEE (reference sequence). In DNA form, the CDR3 reads TGTGCCAGCAGCGCGGGACTAGCGAACCCCTACGAGCAGTACTTC. Protein sequence: CASSAGLANPYEQYF.

V and J are TRBV6-5 and TRBJ2-7; TRBD1 agrees at 10 bases. V was pared by 4 bases and J by 3 bases, with 3 bases of the junction left unmatched. CDR1 and CDR2 from the germline V gene are MNHEY and SVGAGI. The CDR3 totals 14 residues. This CDR3 is CASSWTGGLYEQYF. The DNA for the CDR3 is TGTGCCAGCAGTTGGACAGGGGGGCTCTACGAGCAGTACTTC.

This chain uses TRBV15 with TRBJ2-1; 8 bases line up with TRBD2. Per the germline V gene, CDR1 is LNHNV and CDR2 is YYDKDF (reference sequence). This CDR3 has 15 residues. V lost 9 bases, J lost 7 bases, and 14 bases stayed unmatched. In DNA form, the CDR3 reads TGTGCCACACGCGGTAGCGGGATCTTGGGGAATGAGCAGTTCTTC. The encoded protein is CATRGSGILGNEQFF.

The gene calls are TRBV9 and TRBJ1-6; 9 positions agree with TRBD1. The germline V gene encodes CDR1 SGDLS and CDR2 YYNGEE. The ends lost 4 bases at V and 10 bases at J; junction bases unmatched: 9. The CDR3 spans 15 residues. This chain's CDR3 is CASSPRTGVGSPLHF. CDR3 bases: TGTGCCAGCAGCCCCCGGACAGGGGTGGGCTCACCCCTCCACTTT.